The rows below give T cell receptor beta chains drawn from one sample of a study of T cells in Graves' hyperthyroidism and ophthalmopathy. TCRdb passed the multiplex PCR reads through MiXCR, listing each CDR3 protein once. The table records hundreds of thousands of distinct CDR3 sequences, 15% to 18% of them present only once. The specimen sequenced was blood. All receptors derive from a young woman with Graves' hyperthyroidism. The CDR3 runs from the conserved cysteine through the conserved F or W. A D gene is named only where the DNA matches it firmly. Expanded clones get a size class; other rows say once, few or many, or leave the size out.

CDR3nt: TGTGCCAGTAGTCCCTGGGACAGCCTAAACATTCAGTACTTC
CDR3aa: CASSPWDSLNIQYF
j_gene: TRBJ2-4
abundance: .
v_gene: TRBV19
d_gene: TRBD1

CDR3nt: TGTGCCAGCAGTAGACGGACAGGGGAGTTCTTC
CDR3aa: CASSRRTGEFF
j_gene: TRBJ2-1
abundance: .
v_gene: TRBV28
d_gene: TRBD1

CDR3nt: TGCAGTGCGGCCCAGCAGGGGGCTCAGCCCCAGCATTTT
CDR3aa: CSAAQQGAQPQHF
j_gene: TRBJ1-5
abundance: many
v_gene: TRBV20-1
d_gene: TRBD1

CDR3nt: TGTGCCAGCAGTTACTCTTCCCCCGGCCATCAGCCCCAGCATTTT
CDR3aa: CASSYSSPGHQPQHF
j_gene: TRBJ1-5
abundance: few
v_gene: TRBV6-6
d_gene: .

CDR3nt: TGCAGTGCTAGAGTCGCGGGACGGGGGCAGCCCCAGCATTTT
CDR3aa: CSARVAGRGQPQHF
j_gene: TRBJ1-5
abundance: few
v_gene: TRBV20-1
d_gene: .

CDR3nt: TGTGCCATCAGTGGGGACAGACGAATGAACACTGAAGCTTTCTTT
CDR3aa: CAISGDRRMNTEAFF
j_gene: TRBJ1-1
abundance: .
v_gene: TRBV10-3
d_gene: TRBD1

CDR3nt: TGTGCCAGCAGTGAAGCTAGCGGGGGGGCATCCAATGAGCAGTTCTTC
CDR3aa: CASSEASGGASNEQFF
j_gene: TRBJ2-1
abundance: .
v_gene: TRBV6-1
d_gene: TRBD2

CDR3nt: TGTGCCAGCAGTCGACGGGGGGGTCTCGTTTTGGATGAAAAACTGTTTTTT
CDR3aa: CASSRRGGLVLDEKLFF
j_gene: TRBJ1-4
abundance: .
v_gene: TRBV6-5
d_gene: .

CDR3nt: TGTGCCAGCAGCCAGGACGGTTATAGAGAGACCCAGTACTTC
CDR3aa: CASSQDGYRETQYF
j_gene: TRBJ2-5
abundance: many
v_gene: TRBV7-9
d_gene: .

CDR3nt: TGTGCCTGGAAACAGGGCTATAATTCACCCCTCCACTTT
CDR3aa: CAWKQGYNSPLHF
j_gene: TRBJ1-6
abundance: .
v_gene: TRBV30
d_gene: .

CDR3nt: TGTGCCAGCAGATTAGTTGGGGACAGGGAGCCAGATACGCAGTATTTT
CDR3aa: CASRLVGDREPDTQYF
j_gene: TRBJ2-3
abundance: .
v_gene: TRBV2
d_gene: TRBD1

CDR3nt: TGTGCCACCCGGACAGGGGGCAATGGAAACACCATATATTTT
CDR3aa: CATRTGGNGNTIYF
j_gene: TRBJ1-3
abundance: many
v_gene: TRBV15
d_gene: TRBD1